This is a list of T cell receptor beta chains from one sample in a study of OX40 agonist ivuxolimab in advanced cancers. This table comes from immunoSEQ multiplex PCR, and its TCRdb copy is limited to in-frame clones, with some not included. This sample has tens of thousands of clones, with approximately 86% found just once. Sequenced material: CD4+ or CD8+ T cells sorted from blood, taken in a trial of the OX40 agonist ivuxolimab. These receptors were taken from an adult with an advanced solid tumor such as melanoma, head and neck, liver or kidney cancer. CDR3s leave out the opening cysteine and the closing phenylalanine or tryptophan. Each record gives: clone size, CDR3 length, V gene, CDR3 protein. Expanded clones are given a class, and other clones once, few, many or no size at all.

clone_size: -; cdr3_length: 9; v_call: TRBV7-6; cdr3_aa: ASWGGNTIY
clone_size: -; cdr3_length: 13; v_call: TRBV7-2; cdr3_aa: ASSLSGRFVDTQY
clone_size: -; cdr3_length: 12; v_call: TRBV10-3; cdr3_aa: AISIQGAGQPQH
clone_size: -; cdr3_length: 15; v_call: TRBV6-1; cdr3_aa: ASSGPGLQPSTDTQY
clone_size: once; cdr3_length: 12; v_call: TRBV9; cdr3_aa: ASSVLAGAYEQY
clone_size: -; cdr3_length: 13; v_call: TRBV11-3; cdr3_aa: ASSPGTANTGELF
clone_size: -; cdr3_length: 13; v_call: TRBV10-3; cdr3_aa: AISAAGGLNGELF
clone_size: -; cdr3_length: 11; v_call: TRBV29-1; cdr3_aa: SVETAGLETQY
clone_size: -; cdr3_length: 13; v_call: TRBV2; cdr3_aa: ASRIQGLRTGELF
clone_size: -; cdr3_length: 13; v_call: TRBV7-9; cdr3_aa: ASSLAQAGQETQY
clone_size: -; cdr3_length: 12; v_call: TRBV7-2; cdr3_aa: ASSHGGVQETQY
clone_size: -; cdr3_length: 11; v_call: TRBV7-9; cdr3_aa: ASSTGTSYEQY
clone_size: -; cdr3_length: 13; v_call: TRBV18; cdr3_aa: ASSRGPGLQSGYT
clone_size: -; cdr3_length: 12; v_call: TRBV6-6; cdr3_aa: ASSYPALGNEQF
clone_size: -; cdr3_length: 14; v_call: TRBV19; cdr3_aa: ASSIDGAGVGETQY
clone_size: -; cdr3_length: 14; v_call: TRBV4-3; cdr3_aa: ASSQDWSSEGETQY
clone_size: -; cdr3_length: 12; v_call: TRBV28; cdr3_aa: ASSLNPTQNEQF
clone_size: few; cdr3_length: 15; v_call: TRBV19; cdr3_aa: ASSTGGAGHSNQPQH
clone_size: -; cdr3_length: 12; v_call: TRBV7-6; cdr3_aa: ASSLVQANTEAF
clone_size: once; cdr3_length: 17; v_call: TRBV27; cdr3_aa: ASRRRGGTAVLGTGELF
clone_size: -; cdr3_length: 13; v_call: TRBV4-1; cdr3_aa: ASSQGAGRNYGYT
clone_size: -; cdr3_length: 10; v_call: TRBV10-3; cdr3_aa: AISESTIGYT
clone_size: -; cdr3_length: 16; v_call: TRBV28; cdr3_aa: ASSRTTTSGSFSDTQY
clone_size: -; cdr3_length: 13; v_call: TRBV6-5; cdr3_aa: ASSPGFSGANVLT
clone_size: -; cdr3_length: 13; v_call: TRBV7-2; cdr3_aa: ASSYRTSDTYEQY
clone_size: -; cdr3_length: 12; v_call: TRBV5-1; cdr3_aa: ASSFLDTNTEAF
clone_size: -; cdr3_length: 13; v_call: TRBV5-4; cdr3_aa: ASSLGTSGAYEQY
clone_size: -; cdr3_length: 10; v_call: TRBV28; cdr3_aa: ATGTGNYGYT
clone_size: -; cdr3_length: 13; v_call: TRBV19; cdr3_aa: ASSIINSGANVLT
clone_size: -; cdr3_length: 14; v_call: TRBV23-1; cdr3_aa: ASWPHPGQEIPEAF
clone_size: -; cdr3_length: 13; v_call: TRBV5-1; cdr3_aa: ASSPLAGGGETQY
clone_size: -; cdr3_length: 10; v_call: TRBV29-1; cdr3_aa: SVRRSDNEQF
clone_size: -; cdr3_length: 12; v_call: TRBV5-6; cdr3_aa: ASSLGLTGYTQY
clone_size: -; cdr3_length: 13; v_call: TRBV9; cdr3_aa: ASSVEGGSGNTIY
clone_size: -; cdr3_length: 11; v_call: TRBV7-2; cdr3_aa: ASSPGGEEKLF
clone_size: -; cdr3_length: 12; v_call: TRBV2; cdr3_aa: ASKFGEVTGELF
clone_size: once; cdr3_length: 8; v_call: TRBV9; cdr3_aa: ASSGNEQF
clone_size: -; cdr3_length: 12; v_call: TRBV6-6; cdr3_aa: ASRTDLAKNIQY
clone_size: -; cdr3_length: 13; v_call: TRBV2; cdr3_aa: ASSGGDSLTYEQY
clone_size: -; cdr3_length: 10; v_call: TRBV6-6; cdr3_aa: ASSKGRVGYT
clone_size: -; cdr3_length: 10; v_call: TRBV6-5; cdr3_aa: ASRNSGNTIY
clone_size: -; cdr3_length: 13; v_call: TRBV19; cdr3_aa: ASGRTEGFQETQY
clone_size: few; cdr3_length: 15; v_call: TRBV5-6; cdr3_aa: ASSLLVASGGQETQY
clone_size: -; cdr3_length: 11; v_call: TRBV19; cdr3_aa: ASMTGEGTEAF
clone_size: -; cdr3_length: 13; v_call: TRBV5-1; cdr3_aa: ASSLAGGAGETQY
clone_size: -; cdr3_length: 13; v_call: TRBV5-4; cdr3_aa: ASSQGLAANYEQY
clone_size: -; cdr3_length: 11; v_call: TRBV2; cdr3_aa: ASNRQITGELF
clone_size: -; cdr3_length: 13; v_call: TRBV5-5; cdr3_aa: ASQVITLPYNEQF
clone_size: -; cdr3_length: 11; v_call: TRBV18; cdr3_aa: ASSVGPQETQY
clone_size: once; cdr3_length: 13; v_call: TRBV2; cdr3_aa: ASSESSGYTGELF